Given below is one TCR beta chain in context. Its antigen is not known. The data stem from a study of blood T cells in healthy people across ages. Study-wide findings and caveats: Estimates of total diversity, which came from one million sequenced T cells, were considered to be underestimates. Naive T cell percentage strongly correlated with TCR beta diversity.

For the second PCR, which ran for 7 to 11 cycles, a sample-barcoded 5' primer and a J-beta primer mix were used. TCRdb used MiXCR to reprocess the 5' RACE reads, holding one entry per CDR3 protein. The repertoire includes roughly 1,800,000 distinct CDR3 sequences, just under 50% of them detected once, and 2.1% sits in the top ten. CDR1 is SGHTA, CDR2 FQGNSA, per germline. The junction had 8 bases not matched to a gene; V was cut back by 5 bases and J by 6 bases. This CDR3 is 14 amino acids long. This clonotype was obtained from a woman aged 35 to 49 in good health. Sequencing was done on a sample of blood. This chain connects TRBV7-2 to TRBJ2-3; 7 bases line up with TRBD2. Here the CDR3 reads CASSVGSGHDTQYF. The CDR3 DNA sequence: TGTGCCAGCAGCGTAGGTAGCGGGCACGATACGCAGTATTTT.